Included here is one T cell receptor (beta chain) sequence, with context. The antigen is unknown. The data derive from a study of CXCR3-negative and CXCR3-positive naive CD8 T cells. Overall study: Sequencing yielded roughly 130 million TRB reads, roughly 1.5 +/- 0.3 million per library. Findings of the study overall: TRB CDR3 properties served as the basis for inferring TCR strength, and surface CD5 was comparable between naive subsets.

In triplicate, each CD8+ T cell subset was sorted at 300,000 to 350,000 cells per replicate. UMI-labeled 5' RACE TRB cDNA libraries were prepared from the cells. TCRdb reworked the 5' RACE reads into one entry per CDR3 protein, no DNA. The table lists 43,000 or so distinct CDR3 sequences, with around 10% in the top ten. This CDR3 spans 14 amino acids. CDR1 and CDR2 from the germline V gene are SEHNR and FQNEAQ (reference sequence). What was sequenced was memory CD8+ T cells from blood. The rearrangement uses TRBV7-9 and TRBJ2-3; TCRdb selects TRBD1, and the lack of DNA leaves this call unchecked. This clonotype originated in a human donor in good health. Some clones in this sample may be carry-over from other donors' samples. CDR3 sequence reads: CASSWDSSTDTQYF.